This T cell receptor beta chain was identified in a study of T cells after yellow fever vaccination. General study findings and limits: Within FACS-sorted repertoires, abundant clonotypes contaminating from the bulk population could be present.

This clonotype came up many times. Antigen: not known. TCRdb reprocessed the 5' RACE reads with MiXCR, giving one entry per CDR3 protein. Of 110,000 to 150,000 distinct CDR3 sequences in the sample, about 6.2% are singletons; the top ten hold approximately 0.59%. This CDR3 has 15 residues. Trimming at V came to 4 bases and at J to 10 bases, leaving 13 bases not matched to a gene. Germline-derived CDR1 and CDR2 are MGHDK and SYGVNS. This chain joins TRBV25-1 and TRBJ2-7; 10 bases agree with TRBD1. The sample here was CD4+ T cells sorted from PBMCs, taken 10 days after the yellow fever booster vaccination. The sequence was collected from a man aged 30 to 45 who received the YFV17D yellow fever vaccine. As DNA, the CDR3 is TGTGCCAGCAGTGCTTCGGGACAGGGGACTGTCGGCCAGTACTTC. Translating it yields CASSASGQGTVGQYF.